The 20 T cell receptor beta chains reported below all come from one sample, sequenced in a study of T-cell memory formation after mild COVID-19. TCRdb re-called the 5' RACE reads with MiXCR, one entry per CDR3 protein. This sample has some 270,000 distinct CDR3 sequences; approximately 15% occur once, and the top ten carry 2% to 2.5%. Sequencing used PBMCs or a T cell subset sorted from them (not recorded which). The receptors derive from an adult woman who had mild COVID-19 (a few samples of this study predate the infection). Cell type and time point are not known.

The V call is TRBV20-1, the J call TRBJ2-7, with D tentatively TRBD2 (6 bases). The germline V gene has CDR1 DFQATT and CDR2 SNEGSKA (reference sequence). There are 16 residues in the CDR3. Trimming took off 0 bases at V and 1 base at J, with 16 bases between the two ends. Here the CDR3 DNA reads TGCAGTGCTAGAGATCTTTTGCGGGGACGGTCCTACGAGCAGTACTTC. Its translation: CSARDLLRGRSYEQYF.

About this clonotype: Germline and junction disagree at one end, which may indicate a read error. This chain joins TRBV7-9 and TRBJ2-5; 12 bases are a match to TRBD2. CDR3 length equals 15 residues. Germline V gene data show CDR1 as SEHNR and CDR2 as FQNEAQ (reference sequence). CDR3 sequence: CASSARLAGVETKYF. The CDR3 DNA reads as TGTGCCAGCAGCGCCCGACTAGCGGGAGTGGAGACCAAGTACTTC.

This sequence joins TRBV12-3 or TRBV12-4 and TRBJ2-3; no reliable D call. The CDR3 consists of 13 residues. Trimming pared 4 bases from V and 8 bases from J, leaving 13 bases between. CDR3 bases: TGTGCCAGCAGTTCTCGTCCGCGTGGTACGCAGTATTTT. Residues: CASSSRPRGTQYF.

The CDR3 nucleotides read TGTGCCAGCTCACCCCGCCAAGGGAGCGCTGAAGCTTTCTTT. Its translation is CASSPRQGSAEAFF. V and J are TRBV18 and TRBJ1-1; D is unclear. The CDR3 length is 14 residues. Trimming shortened V by 3 bases and J by 6 bases, and 14 bases separated the two germline ends. Germline values: CDR1 KGHSH, CDR2 LQKENI.

This clonotype was recorded a few times. The chain links TRBV7-9 to TRBJ2-7, with 7 bases that match TRBD1. The CDR3 sequence is 13 residues long. Germline lookup yields CDR1 SEHNR and CDR2 FQNEAQ (reference sequence). The trim removed 4 bases at V and 4 bases at J, leaving 4 bases unmatched. CDR3 bases: TGTGCCAGCAGCTCCGGGACAGTGTACGAGCAGTACTTC. This encodes CASSSGTVYEQYF.

The chain uses TRBV29-1 and TRBJ2-5; 7 bases line up with TRBD2. Looked up from germline, CDR1 is SQVTM and CDR2 is ANQGSEA. The CDR3 spans 16 residues. V shed 1 base, J shed 2 bases, and the junction held 10 bases outside the gene matches. The CDR3 here is CSVEGRLAGRQETQYF. In nucleotides, the CDR3 is TGCAGCGTTGAAGGGCGGTTAGCGGGTCGACAAGAGACCCAGTACTTC.

The chain carries TRBV7-2 and TRBJ2-5, with D tentatively TRBD2 (5 bases). CDR3 length equals 14 residues. Germline V gene lookup returns CDR1 SGHTA and CDR2 FQGNSA. V dropped 1 base and J dropped 5 bases, with 11 bases sitting between them. In nucleotides, the CDR3 is TGTGCCAGCAGCTTAGGAGGGATCGGTGAGACCCAGTACTTC. It translates to CASSLGGIGETQYF.

The chain carries TRBV20-1 and TRBJ2-1; D is perhaps TRBD1 or TRBD2 (5 bases each). Germline V CDR1 and CDR2: DFQATT, SNEGSKA (reference sequence). V dropped 0 bases and J dropped 4 bases, with 13 bases sitting between them. The CDR3 sequence is 15 residues long. The CDR3 coding sequence is TGCAGTGCTAGAGATGCCGGGACCCCATACAATGAGCAGTTCTTC. It translates to CSARDAGTPYNEQFF.

This clonotype was observed a handful of times. V and J are TRBV12-3 or TRBV12-4 and TRBJ2-2; 7 bases map to TRBD1. CDR3 length equals 13 residues. V trimming: 5 bases; J trimming: 6 bases; junction bases outside the gene matches: 3. The CDR3 nucleotides read TGTGCCAGCAGTAAAGGGACAGCCGGGGAGCTGTTTTTT. Its translation: CASSKGTAGELFF.

CDR3 residues: CATSDRGLAGGGIANEQFF. CDR3 DNA: TGTGCCACCAGTGACCGGGGACTAGCGGGAGGAGGAATCGCCAATGAGCAGTTCTTC. The V and J genes are TRBV24-1 and TRBJ2-1; 15 bases agree with TRBD2. The length of the CDR3 is 19 residues. Germline lookup yields CDR1 KGHDR and CDR2 SFDVKD. The J segment lost 6 bases and the V segment lost 4 bases, leaving 12 bases of the junction unmatched.

This chain connects TRBV18 to TRBJ1-2, with D perhaps TRBD1 (6 bases). The CDR3 covers 13 residues. In germline, CDR1 is KGHSH, CDR2 LQKENI. V lost 3 bases, J lost 4 bases, and 9 bases lay in between. As DNA, the CDR3 is TGTGCCAGCTCACCTCAGGACAGCTATGGCTACACCTTC. Translation: CASSPQDSYGYTF.

This clonotype was seen at least ten times. The CDR3 reads CATSDSNQETQYF. The CDR3 nucleotides are TGTGCCACCAGTGATTCCAACCAAGAGACCCAGTACTTC. V usage is TRBV24-1 and J usage is TRBJ2-5; no firm D call. This CDR3 contains 13 residues. Germline V gene sequence: CDR1 KGHDR, CDR2 SFDVKD. V was shortened by 2 bases and J by 0 bases, with 3 bases between the two germline ends.

Many counts were recorded for this clonotype. The chain employs TRBV29-1 and TRBJ1-6, with TRBD1 as a possible D gene (5 bases). This CDR3 region has 13 residues. V lost 7 bases, J lost 6 bases, and 13 bases lay in between. CDR1 and CDR2 from the germline V gene are SQVTM and ANQGSEA. CDR3 in DNA: TGCAGCGCGGGGGACGGACCTAATTCACCCCTCCACTTT. It is translated as CSAGDGPNSPLHF.

This clonotype was observed a few times. The chain has TRBV27 and TRBJ2-7, with TRBD2 matching 11 bases. This CDR3 comprises 17 residues. Losses at the gene ends were 5 bases for V and 0 bases for J; bases not matched to a gene: 9. CDR1 is MNHEY and CDR2 is SMNVEV in the germline V gene (reference sequence). Here the CDR3 reads CASSPTSGSPYSYEQYF. In DNA, the CDR3 is TGTGCCAGCAGTCCCACTAGCGGGAGCCCCTACTCCTACGAGCAGTACTTC.

This clonotype was seen at least ten times. The chain employs TRBV5-1 and TRBJ1-3; no reliable D call. This CDR3 comprises 14 residues. V lost 0 bases, J lost 2 bases, and 6 bases lay in between. Germline assignment: CDR1 SGHRS and CDR2 YFSETQ. The CDR3 sequence is CASSLDRPGNTIYF. The CDR3 nucleotides read TGCGCCAGCAGCTTGGACAGACCTGGAAACACCATATATTTT.

In regard to this clonotype: Sequence at one end of the junction differs from germline and may be a read error. The J gene is TRBJ2-1, the V gene TRBV7-2; D uncertain. The CDR3 loop spans 13 amino acids. Germline loops: CDR1 SGHTA, CDR2 FQGNSA. This CDR3 reads CASSLVLYIEQFF. CDR3 DNA sequence: TGTGCCAGCAGCTTAGTGCTCTACATTGAGCAGTTCTTC.

The chain links TRBV29-1 to TRBJ1-3; D is possibly TRBD1 (5 bases). The CDR3 runs to 15 residues. Deletions cut 5 bases from V and 0 bases from J, with 14 bases between. Germline CDR1 reads SQVTM; CDR2 reads ANQGSEA. DNA of the CDR3: TGCAGCGTTAACTCACGGGGCTCCTCTGGAAACACCATATATTTT. Amino acid sequence: CSVNSRGSSGNTIYF.

This clonotype was seen many times. This chain joins TRBV5-6 and TRBJ2-4; 9 nucleotides line up with TRBD1. This CDR3 spans 15 amino acids. Germline CDR1 and CDR2: SGHDT and YYEEEE. V shed 4 bases and J 1 base; nucleotides not matched to a gene: 3. The CDR3 coding sequence is TGTGCCAGCAGCCCGGACAGGGGTGCCAAAAACATTCAGTACTTC. As protein: CASSPDRGAKNIQYF.

This chain links TRBV10-3 with TRBJ1-1; possible D gene TRBD1, 5 bases. Germline lookup yields CDR1 ENHRY and CDR2 SYGVKD. CDR3 size: 15 residues. V was clipped by 0 bases and J by 6 bases, with 14 bases between them. CDR3 DNA sequence: TGTGCCATCAGTGAGTCGGGCGGTGGGGCTCCTGAAGCTTTCTTT. It translates to CAISESGGGAPEAFF.

This clonotype was picked up a small number of times. The chain carries TRBV30 and TRBJ1-2; D possibly corresponds to TRBD1 (5 bases). This CDR3 comprises 13 residues. Germline V lookup: CDR1 GTSNPN, CDR2 SVGIG (reference sequence). V lost 1 base and J 0 bases, leaving 6 bases between the germline ends. The CDR3 region has the DNA TGTGCCTGGAGTGGACAGACTAACTATGGCTACACCTTC. Translating it yields CAWSGQTNYGYTF.